The entry below describes one T cell receptor (beta chain). Construction of TCR beta libraries relied on iRepertoire HTBI primers and on Arm-PCR targeting CDR3 regions. A single record per CDR3 protein comes from TCRdb applying MiXCR to the multiplex PCR reads. Altogether approximately 350,000 distinct CDR3 sequences are present, over 15% being singletons, with the ten largest covering roughly 27%. This sample stems from a study of regulatory T cells in long-lasting Graves disease. Time point denoted: newly diagnosed GD, antithyroid drugs for less than 3 months. PBMC-derived RNA was used for the TCR library. The same data also contributed to another study, on T cells in Graves' hyperthyroidism and ophthalmopathy.

The specimen comprised peripheral blood mononuclear cells (PBMCs), sampled at new diagnosis, from a patient treated with antithyroid drugs. The sequence came from a man aged 35 to 55 with Graves disease.

CDR3 nucleotide sequence: TGTGCCAGCATGGCCACCGGGGAGCTGTTTTTT. This encodes CASMATGELFF. The genes are TRBV6-1 and TRBJ2-2; D gene unclear. CDR3 length: 11 residues. Deletions cut 7 bases from V and 4 bases from J, with 4 bases between. Germline V lookup: CDR1 MNHNS, CDR2 SASEGT.